This T cell receptor (beta chain) was sequenced during a study of T-cell reconstitution after alpha-beta-depleted transplantation in children. Study-wide results and caveats: Some patients owed their high day-60 TCRbeta diversity to surviving recipient T cells and thymic progenitors. The origin of alpha-beta T cells about two months after transplant was reportedly several hundred expanded graft clones. Hyperexpanded clones declined; after one year, newly produced T cells mostly supplied diversity.

During its preparation, the TCRbeta library received unique molecular identifiers. TCRdb re-called the PCR reads with MiXCR, one entry per CDR3 protein. There are about 490,000 distinct CDR3 sequences in the sample; about 11% occur only once, and roughly 2% lies in the top ten. This clonotype has only a few counts. What it binds is not known. Source: PBMCs, taken before TCRalphabeta/CD19-depleted stem cell transplant. The sequence came from a child aged 2 to 9 with inherited bone marrow failure, due to receive a stem cell transplant.

The CDR3, as DNA: TGTGCCAGCAGCTTCGGGGGACTTCAAGAGACCCAGTACTTC. This sequence encodes CASSFGGLQETQYF. J is TRBJ2-5 and V is TRBV12-3 or TRBV12-4; D perhaps matches TRBD2 (6 bases). V dropped 6 bases and J dropped 2 bases, with 13 bases sitting between them. The CDR3 extends over 14 amino acids.